In this sample, the clone carrying this T cell receptor beta chain turned up many times. Per the germline V gene, CDR1 is DFQATT and CDR2 is SNEGSKA (reference sequence). Germline trimming cut 1 base from V and 6 bases from J; bases unmatched to any gene: 5. The CDR3 is 14 residues long. The data belong to a study of patients and donors after allogeneic stem cell transplantation. TCRdb re-derived calls from the RT-PCR reads in MiXCR, one entry per CDR3 protein. The sample shows nearly 20,000 distinct CDR3 sequences, about 5% of them seen only once. This receptor was obtained from a human donor who was either an allogeneic HSCT recipient or a stem cell or donor lymphocyte infusion donor (not recorded which). It is not recorded whose cells these are; they may come from a transplant donor. This chain connects TRBV20-1 to TRBJ1-2; TRBD1 matches 10 bases. The sample taken for sequencing was blood, either unsorted or a sorted T cell fraction (not recorded which). CDR3 in amino acids: CSARGRQGAHGYTF. The CDR3 DNA follows: TGCAGTGCTAGAGGCAGACAGGGGGCTCATGGCTACACCTTC.